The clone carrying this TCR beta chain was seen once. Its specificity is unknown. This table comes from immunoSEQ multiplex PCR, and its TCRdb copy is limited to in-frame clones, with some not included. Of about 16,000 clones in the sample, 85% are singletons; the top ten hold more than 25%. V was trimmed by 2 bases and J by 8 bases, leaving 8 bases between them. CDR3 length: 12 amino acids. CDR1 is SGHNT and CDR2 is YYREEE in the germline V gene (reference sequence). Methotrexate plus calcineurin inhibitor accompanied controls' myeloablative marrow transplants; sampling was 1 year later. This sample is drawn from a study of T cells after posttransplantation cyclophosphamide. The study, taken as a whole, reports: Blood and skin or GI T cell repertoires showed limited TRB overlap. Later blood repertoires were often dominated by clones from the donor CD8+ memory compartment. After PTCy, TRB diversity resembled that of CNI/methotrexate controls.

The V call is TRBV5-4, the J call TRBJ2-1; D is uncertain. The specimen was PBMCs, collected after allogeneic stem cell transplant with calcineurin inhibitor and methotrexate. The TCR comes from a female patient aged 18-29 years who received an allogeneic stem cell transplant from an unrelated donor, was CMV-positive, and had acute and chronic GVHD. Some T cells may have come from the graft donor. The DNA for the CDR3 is TGTGCCAGCAGCTTTGTAATTGATGAGCAGTTCTTC. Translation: CASSFVIDEQFF.